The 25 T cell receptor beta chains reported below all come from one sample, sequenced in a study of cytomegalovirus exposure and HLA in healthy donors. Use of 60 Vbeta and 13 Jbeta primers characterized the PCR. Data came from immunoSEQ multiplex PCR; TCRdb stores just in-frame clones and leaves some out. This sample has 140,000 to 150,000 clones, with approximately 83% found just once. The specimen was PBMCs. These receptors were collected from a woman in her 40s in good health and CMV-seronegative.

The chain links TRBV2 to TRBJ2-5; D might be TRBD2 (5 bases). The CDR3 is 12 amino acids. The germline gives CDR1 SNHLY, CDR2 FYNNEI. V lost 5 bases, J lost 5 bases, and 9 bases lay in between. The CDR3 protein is CASSTRGETQYF. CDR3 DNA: TGTGCCAGCAGTACTAGAGGGGAGACCCAGTACTTC.

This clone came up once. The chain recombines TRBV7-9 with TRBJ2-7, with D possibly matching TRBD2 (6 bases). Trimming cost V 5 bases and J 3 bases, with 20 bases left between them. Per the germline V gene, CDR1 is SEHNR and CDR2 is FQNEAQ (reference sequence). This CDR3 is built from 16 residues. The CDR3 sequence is CASSETSGVWFYEQYF. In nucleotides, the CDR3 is TGTGCCAGCAGCGAAACTTCGGGAGTTTGGTTCTACGAGCAGTACTTC.

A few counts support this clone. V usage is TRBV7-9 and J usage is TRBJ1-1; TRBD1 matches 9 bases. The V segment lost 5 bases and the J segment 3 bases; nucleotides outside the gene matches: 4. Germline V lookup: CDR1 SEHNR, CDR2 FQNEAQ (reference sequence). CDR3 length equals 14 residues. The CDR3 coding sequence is TGTGCCAGCAGCCCAAGGACAGGGGACACTGAAGCTTTCTTT. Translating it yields CASSPRTGDTEAFF.

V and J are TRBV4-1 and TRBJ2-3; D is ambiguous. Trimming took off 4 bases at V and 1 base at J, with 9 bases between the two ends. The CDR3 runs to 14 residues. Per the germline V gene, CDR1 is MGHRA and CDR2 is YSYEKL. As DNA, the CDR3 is TGCGCCAGCAGCCCCGACACTCGCACAGATACGCAGTATTTT. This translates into CASSPDTRTDTQYF.

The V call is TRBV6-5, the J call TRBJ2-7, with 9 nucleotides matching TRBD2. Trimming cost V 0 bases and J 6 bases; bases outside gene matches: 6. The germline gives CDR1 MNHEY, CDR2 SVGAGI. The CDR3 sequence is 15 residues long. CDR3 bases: TGTGCCAGCAGTTACTCGATTAGCGGGGGTTCCGAGCAGTACTTC. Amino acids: CASSYSISGGSEQYF.

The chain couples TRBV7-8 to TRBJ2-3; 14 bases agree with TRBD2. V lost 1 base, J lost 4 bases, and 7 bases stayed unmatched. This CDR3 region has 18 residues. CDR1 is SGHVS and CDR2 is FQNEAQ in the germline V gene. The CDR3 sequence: CASSLGPGLAGESDTQYF. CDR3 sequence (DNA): TGTGCCAGCAGCTTAGGGCCGGGACTAGCGGGAGAGTCAGATACGCAGTATTTT.

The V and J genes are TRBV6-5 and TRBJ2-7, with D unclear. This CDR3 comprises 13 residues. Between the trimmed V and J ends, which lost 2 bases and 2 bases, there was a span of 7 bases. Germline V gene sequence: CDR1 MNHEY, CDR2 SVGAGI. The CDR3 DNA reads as TGTGCCAGCAGTTACGGGCCTGCCTACGAGCAGTACTTC. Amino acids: CASSYGPAYEQYF.

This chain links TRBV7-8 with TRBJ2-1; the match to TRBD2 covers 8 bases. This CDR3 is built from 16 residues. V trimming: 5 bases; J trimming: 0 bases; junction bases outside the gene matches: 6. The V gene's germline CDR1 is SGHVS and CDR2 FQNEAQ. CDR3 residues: CASSPLAGRSYNEQFF. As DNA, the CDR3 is TGTGCCAGCAGCCCTCTAGCGGGCCGCTCCTACAATGAGCAGTTCTTC.

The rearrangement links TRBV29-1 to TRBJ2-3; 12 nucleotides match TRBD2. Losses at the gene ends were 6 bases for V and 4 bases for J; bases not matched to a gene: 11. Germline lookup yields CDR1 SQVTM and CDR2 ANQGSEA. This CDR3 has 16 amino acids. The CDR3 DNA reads TGCAGCGTAGGGAGAGGACTAGCGGGATTTTCAGATACGCAGTATTTT. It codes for CSVGRGLAGFSDTQYF.

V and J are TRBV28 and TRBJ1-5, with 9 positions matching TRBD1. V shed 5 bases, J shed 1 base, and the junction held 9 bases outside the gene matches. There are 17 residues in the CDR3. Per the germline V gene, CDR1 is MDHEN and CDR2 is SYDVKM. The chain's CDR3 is CASSPRTGALSNQPQHF. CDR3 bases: TGTGCCAGCAGTCCCCGGACAGGGGCTTTAAGCAATCAGCCCCAGCATTTT.

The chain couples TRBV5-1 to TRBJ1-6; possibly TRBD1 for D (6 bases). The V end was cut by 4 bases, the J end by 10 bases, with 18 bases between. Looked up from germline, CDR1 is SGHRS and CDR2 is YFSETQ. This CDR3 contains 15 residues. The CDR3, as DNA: TGCGCCAGCAGCCAGTCCGGGACAAATTCCTCACCCCTCCACTTT. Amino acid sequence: CASSQSGTNSSPLHF.

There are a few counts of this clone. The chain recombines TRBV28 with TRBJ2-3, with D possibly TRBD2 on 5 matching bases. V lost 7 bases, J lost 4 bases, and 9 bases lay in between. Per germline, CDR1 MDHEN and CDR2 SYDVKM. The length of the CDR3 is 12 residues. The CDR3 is CASKTGSDTQYF. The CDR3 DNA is TGTGCCAGCAAAACGGGGTCAGATACGCAGTATTTT. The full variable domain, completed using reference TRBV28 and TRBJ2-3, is DVKVTQSSRYLVKRTGEKVFLECVQDMDHENMFWYRQDPGLGLRLIYFSYDVKMKEKGDIPEGYSVSREKKERFSLILESASTNQTSMYLCASKTGSDTQYFGPGTRLTVL.

The CDR3 DNA reads TGTGCCAGCAGCCCTACCTCGAGGGCCTATGGCTACACCTTC. This encodes CASSPTSRAYGYTF. The V call is TRBV13, the J call TRBJ1-2, with D uncertain. Deletions cut 5 bases from V and 4 bases from J, with 14 bases between. In germline, CDR1 is PRHDT, CDR2 FYEKMQ (reference sequence). This CDR3 spans 14 amino acids. The whole variable domain, remainder taken from reference TRBV13 and TRBJ1-2, is AAGVIQSPRHLIKEKRETATLKCYPIPRHDTVYWYQQGPGQDPQFLISFYEKMQSDKGSIPDRFSAQQFSDYHSELNMSSLELGDSALYFCASSPTSRAYGYTFGSGTRLTVV.

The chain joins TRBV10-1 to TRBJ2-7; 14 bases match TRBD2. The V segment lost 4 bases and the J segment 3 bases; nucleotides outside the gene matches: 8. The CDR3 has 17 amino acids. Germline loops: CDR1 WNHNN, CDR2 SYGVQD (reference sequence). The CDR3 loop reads CASSGGGLAGEYYEQYF. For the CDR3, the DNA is TGCGCCAGCAGTGGGGGGGGACTAGCGGGAGAGTACTACGAGCAGTACTTC.

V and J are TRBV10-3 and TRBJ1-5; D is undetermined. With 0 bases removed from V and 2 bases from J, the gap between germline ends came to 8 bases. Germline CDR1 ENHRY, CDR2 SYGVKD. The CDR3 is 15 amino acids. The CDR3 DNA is TGTGCCATCAGTGAGTCGATGACTGGCAATCAGCCCCAGCATTTT. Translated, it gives CAISESMTGNQPQHF.

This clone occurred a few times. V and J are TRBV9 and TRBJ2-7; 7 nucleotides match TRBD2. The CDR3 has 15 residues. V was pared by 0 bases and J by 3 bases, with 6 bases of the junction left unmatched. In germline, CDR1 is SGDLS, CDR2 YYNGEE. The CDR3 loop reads CASSVETSYFYEQYF. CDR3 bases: TGTGCCAGCAGCGTAGAGACTAGCTATTTCTACGAGCAGTACTTC.

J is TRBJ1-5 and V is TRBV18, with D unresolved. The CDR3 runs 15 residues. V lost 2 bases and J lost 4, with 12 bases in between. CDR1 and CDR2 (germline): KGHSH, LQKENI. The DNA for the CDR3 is TGTGCCAGCTCACCATACGACTCGCCAAATCAGCCCCAGCATTTT. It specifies CASSPYDSPNQPQHF.

CDR3 residues: CASSSTGAGNTIYF. Written as DNA, the CDR3 is TGTGCCAGCAGTTCCACAGGAGCTGGAAACACCATATATTTT. The gene calls are TRBV28 and TRBJ1-3; TRBD1 is a possible D gene (5 bases). The CDR3 consists of 14 residues. Germline V gene sequence: CDR1 MDHEN, CDR2 SYDVKM. The ends were cut back, 4 bases at V and 2 bases at J, with 9 bases in the middle.

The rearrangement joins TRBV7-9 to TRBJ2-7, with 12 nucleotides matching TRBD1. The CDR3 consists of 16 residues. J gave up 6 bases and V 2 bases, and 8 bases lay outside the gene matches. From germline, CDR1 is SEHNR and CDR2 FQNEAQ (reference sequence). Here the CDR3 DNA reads TGTGCCAGCAGCTTAAAGTTTGGGACAGGGGGCCCCGAGCAGTACTTC. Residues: CASSLKFGTGGPEQYF.

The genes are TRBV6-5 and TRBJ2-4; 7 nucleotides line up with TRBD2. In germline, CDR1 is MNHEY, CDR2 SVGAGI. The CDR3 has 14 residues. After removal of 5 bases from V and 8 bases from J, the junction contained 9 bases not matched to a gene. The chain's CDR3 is CASSPGAGLDIQYF. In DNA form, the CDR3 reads TGTGCCAGCAGTCCCGGAGCGGGGTTGGACATTCAGTACTTC.

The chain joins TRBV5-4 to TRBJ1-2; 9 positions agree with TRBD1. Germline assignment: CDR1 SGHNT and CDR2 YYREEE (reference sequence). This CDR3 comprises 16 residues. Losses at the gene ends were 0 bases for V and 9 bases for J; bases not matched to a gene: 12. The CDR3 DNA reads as TGTGCCAGCAGCTTGGGGCGGGACAGGGTCACGAGGAGCTACACCTTC. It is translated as CASSLGRDRVTRSYTF.

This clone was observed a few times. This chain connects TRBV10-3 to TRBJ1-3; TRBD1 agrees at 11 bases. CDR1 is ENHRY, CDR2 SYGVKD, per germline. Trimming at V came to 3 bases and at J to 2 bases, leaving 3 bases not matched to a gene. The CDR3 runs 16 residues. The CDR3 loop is CAISDPGQGAGNTIYF. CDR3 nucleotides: TGTGCCATCAGTGACCCGGGACAGGGGGCTGGAAACACCATATATTTT.

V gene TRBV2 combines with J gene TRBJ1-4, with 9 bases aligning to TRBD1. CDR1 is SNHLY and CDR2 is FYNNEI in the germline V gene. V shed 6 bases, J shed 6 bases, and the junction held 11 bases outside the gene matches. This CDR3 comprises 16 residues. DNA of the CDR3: TGTGCCAGCAGGGACCCTGGGACAGGGATAGATGAAAAACTGTTTTTT. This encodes CASRDPGTGIDEKLFF.

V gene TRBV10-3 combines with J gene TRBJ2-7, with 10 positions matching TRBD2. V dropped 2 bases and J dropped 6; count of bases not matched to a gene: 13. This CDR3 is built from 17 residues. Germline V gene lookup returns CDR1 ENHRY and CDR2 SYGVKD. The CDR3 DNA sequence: TGTGCCATCAGTGAGATCCTAGCGGGAGCGAAGAGAGGCGAGCAGTACTTC. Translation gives CAISEILAGAKRGEQYF.

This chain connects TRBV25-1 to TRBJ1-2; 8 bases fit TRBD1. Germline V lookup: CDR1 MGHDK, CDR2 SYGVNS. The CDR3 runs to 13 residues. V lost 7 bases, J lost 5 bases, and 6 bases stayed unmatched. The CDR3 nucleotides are TGTGCCAGCACTCCCGGGACAGGTTATGGCTACACCTTC. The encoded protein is CASTPGTGYGYTF.